This T cell receptor (beta chain) was captured by sequencing in a study of blood T cell repertoires in COVID-19. Per the study methods: Estimation of nucleated cell counts was performed using reference gene primer amplification. Repertoires were generated with immunoSEQ multiplex PCR, while TCRdb's copy carries only in-frame clones and drops some. V, J and clone size were drawn from that table, and D and trimming were deduced from the DNA. The sample consists of approximately 100,000 clones, around 80% of them appearing once. This clone was detected once. J lost 5 bases, V lost 0 bases, and 5 bases had no gene match. CDR1 is SGDLS and CDR2 is YYNGEE in the germline V gene. This CDR3 contains 16 residues.

The sample was peripheral blood. The sequence derives from a man aged 70-80 years with active or convalescent COVID-19. The V gene is TRBV9, the J gene TRBJ1-4; 9 nucleotides line up with TRBD1. The CDR3 is CASSVAGQGHNEKLFF. In DNA, the CDR3 is TGTGCCAGCAGCGTAGCGGGACAGGGACACAATGAAAAACTGTTTTTT.